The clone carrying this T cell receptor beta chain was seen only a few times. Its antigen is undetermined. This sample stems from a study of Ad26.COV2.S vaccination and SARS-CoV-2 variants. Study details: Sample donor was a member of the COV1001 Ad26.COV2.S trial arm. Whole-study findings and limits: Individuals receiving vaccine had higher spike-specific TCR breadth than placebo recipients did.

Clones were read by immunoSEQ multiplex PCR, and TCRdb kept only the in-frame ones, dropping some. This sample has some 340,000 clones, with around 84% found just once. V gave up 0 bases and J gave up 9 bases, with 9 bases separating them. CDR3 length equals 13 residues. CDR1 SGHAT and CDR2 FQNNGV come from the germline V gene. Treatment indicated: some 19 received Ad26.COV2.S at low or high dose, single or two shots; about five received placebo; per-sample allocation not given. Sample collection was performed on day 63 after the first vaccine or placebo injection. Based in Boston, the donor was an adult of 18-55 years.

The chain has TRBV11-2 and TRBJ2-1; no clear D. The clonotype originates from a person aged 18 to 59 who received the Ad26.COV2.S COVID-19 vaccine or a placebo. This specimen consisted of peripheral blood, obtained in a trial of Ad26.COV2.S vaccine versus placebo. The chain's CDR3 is CASSLEWMFEQFF. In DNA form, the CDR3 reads TGTGCCAGCAGCTTAGAATGGATGTTTGAGCAGTTCTTC.